Listed below are T cell receptor beta chains from one sample, sequenced in a study of T cells in Graves' hyperthyroidism and ophthalmopathy. TCRdb analysed the multiplex PCR reads with MiXCR anew, one entry per CDR3 protein. The repertoire holds 500,000 to 750,000 distinct CDR3 sequences, with approximately 15% as singletons. The sample consisted of blood. Receptors originate from a young woman with Graves' ophthalmopathy. CDR3s include the opening cysteine and the closing phenylalanine or tryptophan. The D gene is left open where the match is weak. Rows give clone size only sometimes, using once, few, many, or a class for an expanded clone.

CDR3nt	CDR3aa	d_gene	v_gene	j_gene	abundance
TGTGCCGGCAGCCCCAGGGGCGCGGGAGGGTACGAGCAGTACTTC	CAGSPRGAGGYEQYF	TRBD2	TRBV9	TRBJ2-7	NA
TGCAGTCTACCACGTGAGGGGTACTACGAGCAGTACTTC	CSLPREGYYEQYF	NA	TRBV20-1	TRBJ2-7	many
TGTGCCAGCAGAGAACGTAGAATCACTGAAGCTTTCTTT	CASRERRITEAFF	NA	TRBV2	TRBJ1-1	many
TGCAGTGCACCAGTGGGGCGGGAGTTAGATACGCAGTATTTT	CSAPVGRELDTQYF	TRBD2	TRBV20-1	TRBJ2-3	few
TGCAGTGCTGTACCGGGACGGGAGAACACTGAAGCTTTCTTT	CSAVPGRENTEAFF	NA	TRBV20-1	TRBJ1-1	NA
TGTGCCAGCAGCTTAGGGCGGTACGAGCAGTACTTC	CASSLGRYEQYF	NA	TRBV11-2	TRBJ2-7	many
TGCGCCAGCAGACTTGACAGAACGGGGGAGCTGTTTTTT	CASRLDRTGELFF	NA	TRBV5-1	TRBJ2-2	many
TGTGCCAGCAGTGAAGCGGGCAGCCAGGCAGATACGCAGTATTTT	CASSEAGSQADTQYF	NA	TRBV2	TRBJ2-3	many
TGCGCCAGCAGCTTGACAGGGCCGAATGAAAAACTGTTTTTT	CASSLTGPNEKLFF	NA	TRBV5-1	TRBJ1-4	NA
TGTGCCAGTTCCGGGACTAGCGGGATCCCCTACAATGAGCAGTTCTTC	CASSGTSGIPYNEQFF	TRBD2	TRBV7-3	TRBJ2-1	NA
TGTGCCAGCAGTCGGGACATTGGGAACTACGAGCAGTACTTC	CASSRDIGNYEQYF	NA	TRBV6-1	TRBJ2-7	many
TGTGCCAGCAGCTTATATGGGGGCGGGAGCAATCAGCCCCAGCATTTT	CASSLYGGGSNQPQHF	NA	TRBV7-2	TRBJ1-5	many
TGTGCCAGCAGTTACTCGATATCCGGGGGGGAGACCCAGTACTTC	CASSYSISGGETQYF	TRBD2	TRBV6-2/TRBV6-3	TRBJ2-5	many
TGTACCAGCAGTTACCGGGAGGGCGGCAATCAGCCCCAGCATTTT	CTSSYREGGNQPQHF	NA	TRBV6-5	TRBJ1-5	NA
TGTGCCAGCAGCGTCGGACCTAGCGGGAGCTACAATGAGCAGTTCTTC	CASSVGPSGSYNEQFF	TRBD2	TRBV7-3	TRBJ2-1	many
TGTGCCAGCAGCACCCAGGACCCCTATAATTCACCCCTCCACTTT	CASSTQDPYNSPLHF	NA	TRBV7-9	TRBJ1-6	NA
TGTGCCAGCAGTTACGGGGAGGACCGGGGGCTGTTTTTT	CASSYGEDRGLFF	NA	TRBV6-5	TRBJ2-2	NA
TGTGCCAGCAGTTTCAGCAGCCTCAATGAGCAGTTCTTC	CASSFSSLNEQFF	NA	TRBV12-3/TRBV12-4	TRBJ2-1	NA
TGCAGCGTTGGTGACAGGGGGCCCGAGCAGTACTTC	CSVGDRGPEQYF	TRBD1	TRBV29-1	TRBJ2-7	NA
TGCAGTGCTAGAGATCTGACAGGGGGCTGGGCTGAGCAGTTCTTC	CSARDLTGGWAEQFF	TRBD1	TRBV20-1	TRBJ2-1	many
TGTGCCACCAGGGAGACTAGCGGCTACAATGAGCAGTTCTTC	CATRETSGYNEQFF	TRBD2	TRBV24-1	TRBJ2-1	few
TGTGCCAGCAGCTCCGGGGGGCGCCGAGGTGGTGAGCAGTTCTTC	CASSSGGRRGGEQFF	NA	TRBV7-9	TRBJ2-1	many
TGTGCCAGCAGTTTAGAGTTACGGGGCACAGATACGCAGTATTTT	CASSLELRGTDTQYF	NA	TRBV12-3/TRBV12-4	TRBJ2-3	many
TGCAGTGCTAGTGAGCCTAGCGGGAGTTGGGAGCAGTACTTC	CSASEPSGSWEQYF	TRBD2	TRBV20-1	TRBJ2-7	many
TGCAGCGTTGATTCTCTTAGCGGAGCAAACAATGAGCAGTTCTTC	CSVDSLSGANNEQFF	NA	TRBV29-1	TRBJ2-1	few
TGTGCCAGCAGAGAAAATAGCGGGAGGGCCGCTGAGCAGTACTTC	CASRENSGRAAEQYF	TRBD2	TRBV2	TRBJ2-7	many
TGTGCCAGCAAAGCCGTGGTCCCCAGGACAGGAGCCGGCGAGCAGTACTTC	CASKAVVPRTGAGEQYF	TRBD1	TRBV6-2/TRBV6-3	TRBJ2-7	many
TGTGCCAGCTCACAGTCAGGGAATCAGCCCCAGCATTTT	CASSQSGNQPQHF	NA	TRBV18	TRBJ1-5	NA
TGTGCCAGCAGTCCTGGGTGGGACTCTACCACAGATACGCAGTATTTT	CASSPGWDSTTDTQYF	NA	TRBV28	TRBJ2-3	many
TGCAGTGCTTTGAGCGGGTACACAGATACGCAGTATTTT	CSALSGYTDTQYF	NA	TRBV20-1	TRBJ2-3	many
TGTGCCAGCAGCCAAGAAGGGGCCGGAGAGACCCAGTACTTC	CASSQEGAGETQYF	NA	TRBV3-1	TRBJ2-5	many
TGCAGTGTCGGCGGACAGGGGAGGGAGACCCAGTACTTC	CSVGGQGRETQYF	TRBD1	TRBV20-1	TRBJ2-5	many
TGTGCCAGCAGTAGGACAGGGCGAGTCTACGAGCAGTACTTC	CASSRTGRVYEQYF	TRBD1	TRBV6-2/TRBV6-3	TRBJ2-7	many
TGCAGTGCTAGAGATCTGCGGAGCAATGAAGACACCCAGTACTTC	CSARDLRSNEDTQYF	NA	TRBV20-1	TRBJ2-5	few
TGCGCCAGCAGCCTCCGCCCAACCGGGACCCTGGGCTACGAGCAGTACTTC	CASSLRPTGTLGYEQYF	NA	TRBV4-1	TRBJ2-7	NA
TGTGCCAGCAGTTTATCGGGACTCCCAGGGTATGGCTACACCTTC	CASSLSGLPGYGYTF	NA	TRBV27	TRBJ1-2	NA
TGTGCCAGCGTATTTGGGGTCTCGAACACCGGGGAGCTGTTTTTT	CASVFGVSNTGELFF	NA	TRBV5-8	TRBJ2-2	few
TGTGCCAGCAGCCAAGATTTAGCGGGAGGGCCTGCGGATACGCAGTATTTT	CASSQDLAGGPADTQYF	TRBD2	TRBV3-1	TRBJ2-3	many
TGTGCCAGCAGCATGCGTCTTGGGCCAACGAACTATGGCTACACCTTC	CASSMRLGPTNYGYTF	NA	TRBV7-9	TRBJ1-2	many
TGTGCCTGGAGTGTACCGGGACAGGGGGCTGAAAAACTGTTTTTT	CAWSVPGQGAEKLFF	TRBD1	TRBV30	TRBJ1-4	few
TGTGCCAGCAGCTTAGGGGTTAGCACAGATACGCAGTATTTT	CASSLGVSTDTQYF	NA	TRBV7-2	TRBJ2-3	many
TGTGCCAGCAGCCAAACCCCGGGACTAGCGGGAGGTGTGACAGATACGCAGTATTTT	CASSQTPGLAGGVTDTQYF	TRBD2	TRBV7-4	TRBJ2-3	NA
TGTGCCAGCAGTTTACGGAATGCGGGGGCAACTGAAGCTTTCTTT	CASSLRNAGATEAFF	NA	TRBV27	TRBJ1-1	many
TGTGCCAGCAGCTTGGCCATTCGACTAGCGGCATACAATGAGCAGTTCTTC	CASSLAIRLAAYNEQFF	TRBD2	TRBV5-8	TRBJ2-1	NA
TGCGCCAGCGGACGGGACAGGGGGCGGGATGAGCAGTTCTTC	CASGRDRGRDEQFF	TRBD1	TRBV5-1	TRBJ2-1	many
TGTGCCAGCAGCTTAATCACTAGTTCAGATACGCAGTATTTT	CASSLITSSDTQYF	NA	TRBV7-3	TRBJ2-3	many
TGTGCCAGCAGTTTCGACGTCCCGGGACAGCGGGGCACTGAAGCTTTCTTT	CASSFDVPGQRGTEAFF	TRBD1	TRBV28	TRBJ1-1	many
TGTGCCAGCAGCTTAAGGGTCCAGGACGAGCAGTACTTC	CASSLRVQDEQYF	NA	TRBV7-3	TRBJ2-7	many
TGTGCCAGCAGCTTGTGGTCCAGCCACTATCCCTCTGGGGCCAACGTCCTGACTTTC	CASSLWSSHYPSGANVLTF	NA	TRBV5-6	TRBJ2-6	few
TGCGCCAGCAGCGTTACAGGGGAGCGCCCCTACGAGCAGTACTTC	CASSVTGERPYEQYF	TRBD1	TRBV5-1	TRBJ2-7	many
TGCAGTGCTAGAATCTGGACTAGCGGAAGTAGTTACACCGGGGAGCTGTTTTTT	CSARIWTSGSSYTGELFF	TRBD2	TRBV20-1	TRBJ2-2	many
TGCAGTGCTAGAAGCACCGCAAGTGGCTACGAGCAGTACTTC	CSARSTASGYEQYF	NA	TRBV20-1	TRBJ2-7	many
TGTGCCAGCAGTCCCAGGTTTAGACGGGACGATGGGTACAATGAGCAGTTCTTC	CASSPRFRRDDGYNEQFF	NA	TRBV28	TRBJ2-1	NA
TGTGCCAGCAGCTCCGTGGACAGGGGCTACACTGAAGCTTTCTTT	CASSSVDRGYTEAFF	TRBD1	TRBV7-9	TRBJ1-1	many